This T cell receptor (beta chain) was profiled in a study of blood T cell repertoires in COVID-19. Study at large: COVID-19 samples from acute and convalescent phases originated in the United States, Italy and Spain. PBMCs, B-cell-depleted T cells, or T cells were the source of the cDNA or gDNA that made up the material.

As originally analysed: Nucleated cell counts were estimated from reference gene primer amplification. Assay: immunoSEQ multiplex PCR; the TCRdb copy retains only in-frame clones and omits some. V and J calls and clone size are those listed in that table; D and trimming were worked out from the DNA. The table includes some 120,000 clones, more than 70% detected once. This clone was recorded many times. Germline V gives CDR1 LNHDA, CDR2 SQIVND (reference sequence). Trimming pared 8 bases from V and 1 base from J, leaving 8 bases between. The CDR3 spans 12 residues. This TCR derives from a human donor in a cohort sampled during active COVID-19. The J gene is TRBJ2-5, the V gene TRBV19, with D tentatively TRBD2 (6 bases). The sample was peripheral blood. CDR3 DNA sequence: TGTGCCAGTGGAGCGGGCCAAGAGACCCAGTACTTC. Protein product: CASGAGQETQYF.